One sample yielded the 27 T cell receptor beta chains listed below, sequenced in a study of tumor-infiltrating lymphocytes in localized non-small cell lung cancer (dated by TCRdb to 2020 to 2023). Library construction relied on the immunoSEQ multiplex PCR assay. TCRdb mirrors the immuneACCESS table, restricted to in-frame sequences. Some clones are absent from its copies; in checked studies, under half trace to an unresolved V gene, and the reason for the others is unknown. This sample comprises approximately 10,000 clones, 65% to 85% of them detected only once. The ten largest clones take up less than 10% of the sample. The specimen sequenced was lung tumor tissue. Receptors were obtained from a human donor with non-small cell lung cancer.

This clone was counted between two and nine times. The chain uses TRBV2 and TRBJ2-2; TRBD1 is a possible D gene (5 bases). There are 14 residues in the CDR3. CDR1 and CDR2 from the germline V gene are SNHLY and FYNNEI. V was trimmed by 4 bases and J by 2 bases, leaving 8 bases between them. CDR3: CASSGTPNTGELFF. The CDR3 bases are TGTGCCAGCAGTGGGACACCAAACACCGGGGAGCTGTTTTTT.

J is TRBJ2-3 and V is TRBV7-9; the match to TRBD1 covers 10 bases. J was trimmed by 3 bases and V by 2 bases; bases with no gene match: 5. The CDR3 loop spans 16 amino acids. The germline V gene has CDR1 SEHNR and CDR2 FQNEAQ (reference sequence). For the CDR3, the DNA is TGTGCCAGCAGCTTAAAGACAGGGGGCTGGACAGATACGCAGTATTTT. Protein product: CASSLKTGGWTDTQYF. Together with reference TRBV7-9 and TRBJ2-3, the CDR3 gives the full variable domain: DTGVSQNPRHKITKRGQNVTFRCDPISEHNRLYWYRQTLGQGPEFLTYFQNEAQLEKSRLLSDRFSAERPKGSFSTLEIQRTEQGDSAMYLCASSLKTGGWTDTQYFGPGTRLTVL.

This rearrangement joins TRBV27 to TRBJ2-2; the D gene could be TRBD1 or TRBD2 (7 bases each). Per germline, CDR1 MNHEY and CDR2 SMNVEV (reference sequence). The V gene lost 7 bases and the J gene lost 2 bases, with 17 bases spanning the gap. This CDR3 is built from 16 residues. In nucleotides, the CDR3 is TGTGCCAGCACCCTATGGGGAGGGGGCAACACCGGGGAGCTGTTTTTT. Translated, it gives CASTLWGGGNTGELFF.

The chain recombines TRBV5-1 with TRBJ2-5; no definite D call. V gave up 0 bases and J gave up 7 bases, with 7 bases separating them. The CDR3 length is 12 residues. CDR1 and CDR2 (germline): SGHRS, YFSETQ. The CDR3 spells CASSLALGTQYF. The CDR3 coding sequence is TGCGCCAGCAGCTTGGCCCTCGGGACCCAGTACTTC. Full variable domain (outside the CDR3, taken from reference TRBV5-1 and TRBJ2-5): KAGVTQTPRYLIKTRGQQVTLSCSPISGHRSVSWYQQTPGQGLQFLFEYFSETQRNKGNFPGRFSGRQFSNSRSEMNVSTLELGDSALYLCASSLALGTQYFGPGTRLLVL.

V usage is TRBV25-1 and J usage is TRBJ2-7; either TRBD1 or TRBD2 may supply D (5 bases each). Germline CDR1 is MGHDK and CDR2 is SYGVNS. CDR3 length equals 11 residues. V was trimmed by 6 bases and J by 3 bases, leaving 6 bases between them. The CDR3 sequence is CASRRGYEQYF. The CDR3 DNA is TGTGCCAGCAGGAGGGGCTACGAGCAGTACTTC.

The V and J genes are TRBV6-4 and TRBJ2-1; 15 bases align to TRBD2. Losses at the gene ends were 4 bases for V and 4 bases for J; bases not matched to a gene: 8. The length of the CDR3 is 18 residues. CDR1 is MRHNA and CDR2 is SNTAGT in the germline V gene. Here the CDR3 DNA reads TGTGCCAGCAGTGTTGGACTAGCGGGAGGGCGAGGTTACAATGAGCAGTTCTTC. This encodes CASSVGLAGGRGYNEQFF.

This clone appeared a few times. The chain is built from TRBV10-3 and TRBJ2-1; 11 bases are shared with TRBD2. J was trimmed by 9 bases and V by 7 bases; bases with no gene match: 8. Per the germline V gene, CDR1 is ENHRY and CDR2 is SYGVKD. The CDR3 loop spans 14 amino acids. Written as DNA, the CDR3 is TGTGCCATCAACTTAGCGGGAGGGCAGGGTGAGCAGTTCTTC. This gives the protein CAINLAGGQGEQFF.

V and J are TRBV4-2 and TRBJ2-7; 9 positions match TRBD1. CDR3 length: 16 amino acids. Trimming removed 0 bases from V and 6 bases from J; junction bases left unmatched: 9. The germline CDR1 and CDR2 sequences are LGHNA and YNFKEQ. DNA of the CDR3: TGTGCCAGCAGCCAAGATAGAAGGACAGGGGTGGGCGAGCAGTACTTC. Protein product: CASSQDRRTGVGEQYF.

The V gene is TRBV5-1, the J gene TRBJ2-7; 9 bases map to TRBD2. CDR3 length: 14 amino acids. In germline, CDR1 is SGHRS, CDR2 YFSETQ. V shed 5 bases and J 6 bases; nucleotides not matched to a gene: 9. The CDR3 coding sequence is TGCGCCAGCAGGTCCACGGCGGGAGGGTCCGAGCAGTACTTC. It translates to CASRSTAGGSEQYF.

The chain joins TRBV6-6 to TRBJ1-1; no reliable D call. The CDR3 extends over 11 amino acids. Per germline, CDR1 MNHNY and CDR2 SVGAGI (reference sequence). V lost 3 bases and J lost 7, with 6 bases in between. For the CDR3, the DNA is TGTGCCAGCAGTTATCTCCTTGAAGCTTTCTTT. Protein sequence: CASSYLLEAFF.

The rearrangement joins TRBV5-1 to TRBJ2-5, with 8 bases identical to TRBD2. CDR3 length: 15 residues. CDR1 is SGHRS, CDR2 YFSETQ, per germline. V gave up 1 base and J gave up 4 bases; unmatched junction bases: 6. The CDR3 loop is CASSLNGLAGETQYF. The CDR3 region has the DNA TGCGCCAGCAGCTTGAACGGGCTAGCGGGAGAGACCCAGTACTTC.

The chain combines TRBV4-2 with TRBJ2-7; TRBD2 matches at 7 bases. Germline loops: CDR1 LGHNA, CDR2 YNFKEQ. Trimming removed 4 bases from V and 0 bases from J; junction bases left unmatched: 6. The CDR3 runs 15 residues. The CDR3 nucleotides read TGTGCCAGCAGCCGGGAGGGCGTGGGCTCCTACGAGCAGTACTTC. The encoded protein is CASSREGVGSYEQYF.

The chain carries TRBV7-2 and TRBJ2-7; D call uncertain. Trimming removed 0 bases at V and 5 bases at J, with 11 bases between. This CDR3 has 14 amino acids. From germline, CDR1 is SGHTA and CDR2 FQGNSA. The chain's CDR3 is CASSLARPVDEQYF. CDR3 bases: TGTGCCAGCAGCTTAGCCCGACCCGTGGACGAGCAGTACTTC.

A word on this clone: One end of the junction varies from germline; a read error may be responsible. The V call is TRBV29-1, the J call TRBJ1-1; a possible D gene is TRBD1 (6 bases). The CDR3 has 11 residues. The germline gives CDR1 SQVTM, CDR2 ANQGSEA. The CDR3 protein is CGGILGTEAFF. CDR3 sequence (DNA): TGTGGGGGCATTCTGGGCACTGAAGCTTTCTTT.

J is TRBJ2-3 and V is TRBV11-2, with D hard to call. The CDR3 totals 12 residues. Looked up from germline, CDR1 is SGHAT and CDR2 is FQNNGV. Trimming took off 4 bases at V and 6 bases at J, with 8 bases between the two ends. CDR3 in amino acids: CASSYAADTQYF. The DNA for the CDR3 is TGTGCCAGCAGCTACGCCGCGGATACGCAGTATTTT.

The chain uses TRBV5-1 and TRBJ2-7; D is undetermined. This CDR3 contains 13 residues. The germline V gene has CDR1 SGHRS and CDR2 YFSETQ. Trimming left V 5 bases short and J 6 bases short, with 15 bases between. CDR3 sequence (DNA): TGCGCCAGCAGTAGGACGGTTACATCCGAGCAGTACTTC. It specifies CASSRTVTSEQYF.

The rearrangement links TRBV5-4 to TRBJ1-1, with D perhaps matching TRBD1 (6 bases). Trimming took off 0 bases at V and 0 bases at J, with 12 bases between the two ends. Germline CDR1 is SGHNT and CDR2 is YYREEE (reference sequence). There are 16 residues in the CDR3. Written as DNA, the CDR3 is TGTGCCAGCAGCTTGGACCTACAGGGACTGAACACTGAAGCTTTCTTT. As protein: CASSLDLQGLNTEAFF.

The sample holds one count of this clone. This chain's CDR3 is CASRSRQFLAFF. The DNA of the CDR3 is TGTGCCAGCAGGTCACGACAGTTCCTGGCTTTCTTT. The V gene is TRBV6-5, the J gene TRBJ1-1; D is possibly TRBD1 (5 bases). Germline assignment: CDR1 MNHEY and CDR2 SVGAGI. Trimming removed 6 bases from V and 11 bases from J, with 16 bases in between. This CDR3 is built from 12 residues.

J is TRBJ2-1 and V is TRBV2; D is perhaps TRBD1 (5 bases). This CDR3 is 14 amino acids long. CDR1 and CDR2 from the germline V gene are SNHLY and FYNNEI. Trimming took 3 bases from V and 2 from J, leaving 8 bases between them. The CDR3 protein is CASSDLTAYNEQFF. The CDR3 coding sequence is TGTGCCAGCAGTGACTTGACAGCCTACAATGAGCAGTTCTTC. The entire variable domain, with the rest obtained from reference TRBV2 and TRBJ2-1, is as follows: EPEVTQTPSHQVTQMGQEVILRCVPISNHLYFYWYRQILGQKVEFLVSFYNNEISEKSEIFDDQFSVERPDGSNFTLKIRSTKLEDSAMYFCASSDLTAYNEQFFGPGTRLTVL.

The chain joins TRBV7-3 to TRBJ2-2, with TRBD2 as a possible D gene (6 bases). Trimming cost V 3 bases and J 7 bases, with 9 bases left between them. The germline CDR1 and CDR2 sequences are SGHTA and FQGTGA. The CDR3 is 13 amino acids. The CDR3 DNA follows: TGTGCCAGCAGCTTGACTAGTTACGGGGAGCTGTTTTTT. Translated: CASSLTSYGELFF.

The chain links TRBV30 to TRBJ2-6; D uncertain. The germline gives CDR1 GTSNPN, CDR2 SVGIG (reference sequence). Trimming removed 3 bases at V and 2 bases at J, with 5 bases between. The CDR3 totals 13 residues. The DNA for the CDR3 is TGTGCCTGGAGGGGCGCTGGGGCCAACGTCCTGACTTTC. Translation: CAWRGAGANVLTF.

The gene calls are TRBV7-2 and TRBJ2-7; 13 bases map to TRBD2. Germline CDR1 and CDR2: SGHTA and FQGNSA. The CDR3 is 15 amino acids. The ends lost 0 bases at V and 10 bases at J; junction bases unmatched: 6. As DNA, the CDR3 is TGTGCCAGCAGCTTAGCGGGACTAGCGGGGTCTACCCAGTACTTC. Translation gives CASSLAGLAGSTQYF.

V gene TRBV5-4 combines with J gene TRBJ2-7; D is ambiguous. Trimming cost V 0 bases and J 0 bases, with 10 bases left between them. This CDR3 region has 15 residues. Per the germline V gene, CDR1 is SGHNT and CDR2 is YYREEE (reference sequence). This CDR3 is CASSLGERFSYEQYF. The CDR3, as DNA: TGTGCCAGCAGCTTGGGAGAGAGATTCTCCTACGAGCAGTACTTC. The variable domain in full, completed from reference TRBV5-4 and TRBJ2-7, reads ETGVTQSPTHLIKTRGQQVTLRCSSQSGHNTVSWYQQALGQGPQFIFQYYREEENGRGNFPPRFSGLQFPNYSSELNVNALELDDSALYLCASSLGERFSYEQYFGPGTRLTVT.

V gene TRBV5-6 combines with J gene TRBJ1-1; D is unclear. Germline lookup yields CDR1 SGHDT and CDR2 YYEEEE. V lost 2 bases and J 1 base, leaving 9 bases between the germline ends. The CDR3 extends over 14 amino acids. The CDR3 reads CASSLKPENTEAFF. DNA for the CDR3: TGTGCCAGCAGCTTAAAGCCGGAGAACACTGAAGCTTTCTTT.

This sequence joins TRBV28 and TRBJ2-1, with 10 bases that match TRBD1. From germline, CDR1 is MDHEN and CDR2 SYDVKM. There are 15 residues in the CDR3. With 2 bases clipped from V and 7 bases from J, the junction kept 5 bases outside the gene matches. The CDR3: CASSLRDRGRNEQFF. Written as DNA, the CDR3 is TGTGCCAGCAGTTTAAGAGACAGGGGGCGTAATGAGCAGTTCTTC.

The V and J genes are TRBV7-2 and TRBJ2-3; 7 bases are a match to TRBD2. Germline trimming cut 5 bases from V and 5 bases from J; bases unmatched to any gene: 7. Germline V CDR1 and CDR2: SGHTA, FQGNSA. The CDR3 sequence is 14 residues long. The CDR3 DNA reads TGTGCCAGCAGCCCGGGACTACTCGGAGATACGCAGTATTTT. Translation: CASSPGLLGDTQYF.

The CDR3 loop is CASSFSRGGETQYF. The CDR3 DNA is TGTGCCAGCAGCTTTTCAAGGGGGGGAGAGACCCAGTACTTC. The J gene is TRBJ2-5, the V gene TRBV9, with a weak D call TRBD2 (7 bases). Germline V CDR1 and CDR2: SGDLS, YYNGEE. The CDR3 spans 14 residues. V was pared by 4 bases and J by 4 bases, with 14 bases between.